One sample yielded the 17 T cell receptor beta chains listed below, sequenced in a study of blood T cells in healthy people across ages. The second PCR ran roughly 7 to 11 cycles with a sample-barcoded 5' primer and J-beta primers. A single record per CDR3 protein comes from TCRdb applying MiXCR to the 5' RACE reads. The data contain around 1.5 million distinct CDR3 sequences, 30% to 40% of them seen just once; the ten biggest clones take up approximately 10%. The sequenced sample consisted of blood. These receptors were obtained from a woman aged 25-40 years in good health.

This clonotype was seen a few times. The rearrangement joins TRBV6-5 to TRBJ2-5, with 7 bases identical to TRBD2. The trim removed 2 bases at V and 5 bases at J, leaving 8 bases unmatched. This CDR3 has 15 amino acids. Germline V gene data show CDR1 as MNHEY and CDR2 as SVGAGI. The CDR3 loop is CASSYSGTISETQYF. The CDR3 DNA is TGTGCCAGCAGTTACAGCGGGACCATTAGTGAGACCCAGTACTTC.

The chain couples TRBV12-3 or TRBV12-4 to TRBJ2-1; 8 bases are a match to TRBD1. J was trimmed by 6 bases and V by 4 bases; bases with no gene match: 8. The CDR3 totals 15 residues. DNA for the CDR3: TGTGCCAGCAGTTGGGGGACAGGAGTGGTCAATGAGCAGTTCTTC. This encodes CASSWGTGVVNEQFF.

This clonotype has a handful of counts. The chain is built from TRBV27 and TRBJ2-4; the D is unclear. TRBJ2-7 explains the end of the DNA better; the J call may be wrong. The CDR3 contains 15 residues. Germline lookup yields CDR1 MNHEY and CDR2 SMNVEV (reference sequence). CDR3 region: CASSLIPASFGEQYF. CDR3 coding DNA: TGTGCCAGCAGTTTAATCCCAGCATCTTTTGGCGAGCAGTACTTC.

The rearrangement uses TRBV5-1 and TRBJ2-5, with 11 bases fitting TRBD2. V lost 4 bases, J lost 1 base, and 6 bases stayed unmatched. CDR1 is SGHRS and CDR2 is YFSETQ in the germline V gene. This CDR3 spans 16 amino acids. This chain's CDR3 is CASSEGTSGGQETQYF. DNA for the CDR3: TGCGCCAGCAGCGAGGGGACTAGCGGAGGCCAAGAGACCCAGTACTTC.

This clonotype has ten or more counts. This rearrangement joins TRBV7-2 to TRBJ1-2; the D is unclear. Looked up from germline, CDR1 is SGHTA and CDR2 is FQGNSA. CDR3 length equals 12 residues. Trimming left V 2 bases short and J 3 bases short, with 4 bases between. This CDR3 reads CASSLRYYGYTF. The CDR3 DNA reads TGTGCCAGCAGCTTACGCTACTATGGCTACACCTTC.

V usage is TRBV29-1 and J usage is TRBJ1-1; D might be TRBD1 (6 bases). CDR3 length equals 14 residues. Germline V gives CDR1 SQVTM, CDR2 ANQGSEA. V lost 3 bases and J 2 bases, leaving 13 bases between the germline ends. This CDR3 is CSVDYGQSNTEAFF. In nucleotides, the CDR3 is TGCAGCGTTGATTACGGACAGAGTAACACTGAAGCTTTCTTT.

This chain uses TRBV3-1 with TRBJ1-2; 9 bases fit TRBD1. This CDR3 is built from 17 residues. Per germline, CDR1 LGHDT and CDR2 YNNKEL (reference sequence). Trimming took 5 bases from V and 3 from J; bases not matched to a gene: 13. The CDR3 protein is CASSYFLDRGTHYGYTF. CDR3 DNA: TGTGCCAGCAGCTATTTCTTGGACAGGGGTACTCACTATGGCTACACCTTC.

The chain uses TRBV20-1 and TRBJ1-2; TRBD1 is a possible D gene (6 bases). Trimming removed 6 bases at V and 5 bases at J, with 13 bases between. There are 12 residues in the CDR3. Germline V gene data show CDR1 as DFQATT and CDR2 as SNEGSKA (reference sequence). CDR3 in DNA: TGCAGTGCGTTGACAGGAACTTATGGCTACACCTTC. This codes for CSALTGTYGYTF.

The chain employs TRBV9 and TRBJ2-7; D remains ambiguous. CDR3 length equals 13 residues. V was cut by 0 bases and J by 7 bases, with 11 bases left in between. Per germline, CDR1 SGDLS and CDR2 YYNGEE. The CDR3 spells CASSVGVVEEQYF. The CDR3 coding sequence is TGTGCCAGCAGCGTAGGAGTAGTCGAGGAGCAGTACTTC. The whole variable domain, remainder taken from reference TRBV9 and TRBJ2-7, is DSGVTQTPKHLITATGQRVTLRCSPRSGDLSVYWYQQSLDQGLQFLIQYYNGEERAKGNILERFSAQQFPDLHSELNLSSLELGDSALYFCASSVGVVEEQYFGPGTRLTVT.

The V call is TRBV6-1, the J call TRBJ2-3; possible D gene TRBD2, 5 bases. The V and J ends lost 4 bases and 0 bases respectively, with 17 bases between them. CDR1 is MNHNS and CDR2 is SASEGT in the germline V gene. This CDR3 spans 17 amino acids. Here the CDR3 DNA reads TGTGCCAGCAGTGCTCCGGGGAGCCCCCTAAGCACAGATACGCAGTATTTT. This sequence encodes CASSAPGSPLSTDTQYF.

As regards this clonotype: A read error may produce the germline difference seen at one junction end. The chain joins TRBV7-8 to TRBJ2-7; a weak D match, TRBD1 (6 bases). Germline-derived CDR1 and CDR2 are SGHVS and FQNEAQ. The CDR3 length is 15 residues. The CDR3 region is CASSYRTEAFYVQYF. CDR3 bases: TGTGCCAGCAGCTACCGGACAGAAGCTTTCTACGTGCAGTACTTC. The full variable domain, rest sourced from reference TRBV7-8 and TRBJ2-7, is GAGVSQSPRYKVAKRGQDVALRCDPISGHVSLFWYQQALGQGPEFLTYFQNEAQLDKSGLPSDRFFAERPEGSVSTLKIQRTQQEDSAVYLCASSYRTEAFYVQYFGPGTRLTVT.

The J gene is TRBJ2-7, the V gene TRBV15; TRBD1 or TRBD2 may be the D gene (5 bases each). Between the trimmed V and J ends, which lost 4 bases and 3 bases, there was a span of 13 bases. The CDR3 is made up of 14 amino acids. The germline CDR1 and CDR2 sequences are LNHNV and YYDKDF (reference sequence). The CDR3 sequence: CATSKPGANYEQYF. CDR3 in DNA: TGTGCCACCAGCAAGCCCGGGGCCAACTACGAGCAGTACTTC.

This clonotype has only a few counts. This chain uses TRBV20-1 with TRBJ1-2, with D possibly TRBD1 on 5 matching bases. Deletions cut 3 bases from V and 4 bases from J, with 12 bases between. This CDR3 is 13 amino acids long. Germline CDR1 reads DFQATT; CDR2 reads SNEGSKA (reference sequence). In nucleotides, the CDR3 is TGCAGTGCTAGCGGCGGACACCCCTATGGCTACACCTTC. It specifies CSASGGHPYGYTF.

This clonotype showed up many times. The chain links TRBV6-6 to TRBJ2-7; D ambiguous. CDR3 size: 12 residues. Trimming took 4 bases from V and 2 from J, leaving 6 bases between them. Germline V gene lookup returns CDR1 MNHNY and CDR2 SVGAGI (reference sequence). CDR3 region: CASSSRTYEQYF. The CDR3 region has the DNA TGTGCCAGCAGTTCCAGAACCTACGAGCAGTACTTC.

The chain couples TRBV5-1 to TRBJ2-1; D is undetermined. V was cut by 4 bases and J by 4 bases, with 21 bases left in between. This CDR3 is 17 amino acids long. Per germline, CDR1 SGHRS and CDR2 YFSETQ. CDR3 nucleotide sequence: TGCGCCAGCAGCCCTGACACCATTGAGTTTTTTTACAATGAGCAGTTCTTC. Its protein product is CASSPDTIEFFYNEQFF.

This clonotype was seen a handful of times. Mismatch with germline at one junction end may stem from a read error. J is TRBJ2-7 and V is TRBV9, with 11 bases matching TRBD2. The assigned J gene may be wrong: the sequence end matches TRBJ2-5 better. CDR3 length: 15 amino acids. Germline-derived CDR1 and CDR2 are SGDLS and YYNGEE. The CDR3 loop reads CASTVAGGLSETQYF. CDR3 in DNA: TGTGCCAGCACCGTAGCGGGGGGGCTGTCAGAGACCCAGTACTTC.

J is TRBJ1-2 and V is TRBV20-1; 7 bases are a match to TRBD1. CDR1 and CDR2 from the germline V gene are DFQATT and SNEGSKA (reference sequence). This CDR3 is built from 15 residues. V lost 0 bases, J lost 5 bases, and 9 bases stayed unmatched. The CDR3 nucleotides read TGCAGTGCTAGAGAGTTCGAGACAGGGCATTATGGCTACACCTTC. The encoded protein is CSAREFETGHYGYTF.